The rows below give T cell receptor beta chains drawn from one sample of a study of human T cells and chemical hapten exposure. TCRdb re-called the RACE reads through MiXCR, storing one row per CDR3 protein. The sample has some 340,000 distinct CDR3 sequences; under 8% are singletons. The source was whole blood, collected in connection with sensitization to the hapten diphenylcyclopropenone (DPC). These receptors all come from a young woman with alopecia areata. Some clones in this sample may be carry-over from other donors' samples. CDR3s include the opening cysteine and the closing phenylalanine or tryptophan. A D gene is named only where the DNA matches it firmly. Size values are once, few and many counts, or a class for expanded clones, and some rows have none.

clone size: .; D gene: .; V gene: TRBV10-3; J gene: TRBJ2-3; CDR3 DNA: TGTGCCATCAGTGAGGGTGACTATCTTAACACAGATACGCAGTATTTT; CDR3 protein: CAISEGDYLNTDTQYF
clone size: few; D gene: TRBD1; V gene: TRBV7-9; J gene: TRBJ2-1; CDR3 DNA: TGTGCCAGCAGTCCTGGGACAGGAGTTTACAATGAGCAGTTCTTC; CDR3 protein: CASSPGTGVYNEQFF
clone size: .; D gene: .; V gene: TRBV6-2/TRBV6-3; J gene: TRBJ2-3; CDR3 DNA: TGTGCCAGCAGTTACCGACCGCCTATCTCAGATACGCAGTATTTT; CDR3 protein: CASSYRPPISDTQYF
clone size: many; D gene: .; V gene: TRBV27; J gene: TRBJ2-2; CDR3 DNA: TGTGCCAGCAGGGCTCGGTTCGCCGGGGAGCTGTTTTTT; CDR3 protein: CASRARFAGELFF
clone size: few; D gene: .; V gene: TRBV20-1; J gene: TRBJ1-5; CDR3 DNA: TGCAGTGCAGGACGACTGGGGACGACGGGCAATCAGCCCCAGCATTTT; CDR3 protein: CSAGRLGTTGNQPQHF
clone size: many; D gene: TRBD1; V gene: TRBV27; J gene: TRBJ1-1; CDR3 DNA: TGTGCCAGCAGTTTGCATGACAGGGGGCTGGGCACTGAAGCTTTCTTT; CDR3 protein: CASSLHDRGLGTEAFF
clone size: many; D gene: .; V gene: TRBV12-3/TRBV12-4; J gene: TRBJ1-5; CDR3 DNA: TGTGCCAGCAGCCCCAAGGGACCTAAGAACCAGCATTTT; CDR3 protein: CASSPKGPKNQHF
clone size: .; D gene: TRBD1; V gene: TRBV10-3; J gene: TRBJ1-1; CDR3 DNA: TGTGCCATCAGAGCCTGGGACAGGGGTGAAGCTTTCTTT; CDR3 protein: CAIRAWDRGEAFF
clone size: .; D gene: .; V gene: TRBV2; J gene: TRBJ2-7; CDR3 DNA: TGTGCCAGCAGTGAAAAGGGGGACACAGGATACTACGAGCAGTACTTC; CDR3 protein: CASSEKGDTGYYEQYF
clone size: few; D gene: .; V gene: TRBV5-1; J gene: TRBJ1-5; CDR3 DNA: TGCGCCAGCAGCTCAGGGATCGACAGGCTGGAGCCCCAGCATTTT; CDR3 protein: CASSSGIDRLEPQHF
clone size: .; D gene: .; V gene: TRBV12-3/TRBV12-4; J gene: TRBJ1-2; CDR3 DNA: TGTGCCAGCAGTTACCGATCTGGACAAGGCAAAGGCTACACCTTC; CDR3 protein: CASSYRSGQGKGYTF
clone size: .; D gene: .; V gene: TRBV12-3/TRBV12-4; J gene: TRBJ2-7; CDR3 DNA: TGTGCCAGCAGTTTAATGGGCGAGCAGTACTTC; CDR3 protein: CASSLMGEQYF
clone size: .; D gene: .; V gene: TRBV28; J gene: TRBJ2-7; CDR3 DNA: TGTGCCAGCAGTTTATTGCGTGGACCCCTCTCCTACGAGCAGTACTTC; CDR3 protein: CASSLLRGPLSYEQYF
clone size: many; D gene: .; V gene: TRBV18; J gene: TRBJ1-5; CDR3 DNA: TGTGCCAGCTCACCGGGGGGGGGTCAGCCCCAGCATTTT; CDR3 protein: CASSPGGGQPQHF
clone size: few; D gene: .; V gene: TRBV7-8; J gene: TRBJ1-4; CDR3 DNA: TGTGCCAGCAGCTTAAATTCGGCTAGGGAAAAACTGTTTTTT; CDR3 protein: CASSLNSAREKLFF
clone size: .; D gene: .; V gene: TRBV6-5; J gene: TRBJ1-5; CDR3 DNA: TGTGCCAGCAGTTATTCCCCCCAGGCAGGGATTATCCAGCCCCAGCATTTT; CDR3 protein: CASSYSPQAGIIQPQHF
clone size: .; D gene: .; V gene: TRBV5-5; J gene: TRBJ1-1; CDR3 DNA: TGTGCCAGCAGCTGGGGACACACAAACACTGAAGCTTTCTTT; CDR3 protein: CASSWGHTNTEAFF
clone size: few; D gene: .; V gene: TRBV2; J gene: TRBJ1-3; CDR3 DNA: TGTGCCAGCAGTGCGCAGAAAGAGACTGGAAACACCATATATTTT; CDR3 protein: CASSAQKETGNTIYF
clone size: .; D gene: .; V gene: TRBV7-2; J gene: TRBJ2-5; CDR3 DNA: TGTGCCAGCACTACCCCTACCCGGACGGAGACCCAGTACTTC; CDR3 protein: CASTTPTRTETQYF
clone size: many; D gene: .; V gene: TRBV6-6; J gene: TRBJ1-1; CDR3 DNA: TGTGCCAGCAGCCTCCCCATGACGAACACTGAAGCTTTCTTT; CDR3 protein: CASSLPMTNTEAFF
clone size: many; D gene: .; V gene: TRBV6-4; J gene: TRBJ2-3; CDR3 DNA: TGTGCCAGCAGTGACTCCCTATTGTGGAATTTT; CDR3 protein: CASSDSLLWNF
clone size: few; D gene: TRBD2; V gene: TRBV6-2/TRBV6-3; J gene: TRBJ2-3; CDR3 DNA: TGTGCCAGCAGTTACGACGGACTAGCGGATACAGATACGCAGTATTTT; CDR3 protein: CASSYDGLADTDTQYF
clone size: .; D gene: .; V gene: TRBV25-1; J gene: TRBJ1-2; CDR3 DNA: TGTGCCAGCAGTGAATCGTCGGGAGGTCCAACAGGAAACTATGGCTACACCTTC; CDR3 protein: CASSESSGGPTGNYGYTF
clone size: many; D gene: .; V gene: TRBV6-5; J gene: TRBJ1-1; CDR3 DNA: TGTGCCAGCAGCCAAGAACAGGGAGGGGGAGGGAGCACTGAAGCTTTCTTT; CDR3 protein: CASSQEQGGGGSTEAFF
clone size: many; D gene: .; V gene: TRBV20-1; J gene: TRBJ1-5; CDR3 DNA: TGCAGTGCTAGGTGGGATAGCAATCAGCCCCAGCATTTT; CDR3 protein: CSARWDSNQPQHF
clone size: .; D gene: TRBD2; V gene: TRBV7-2; J gene: TRBJ2-4; CDR3 DNA: TGTGCCAGCAGCTTAGGCCGCCCCCCCGACGGGACTAAGTACTTC; CDR3 protein: CASSLGRPPDGTKYF
clone size: few; D gene: TRBD1; V gene: TRBV6-2/TRBV6-3; J gene: TRBJ2-4; CDR3 DNA: TGTGCCAGCAGTTACGAAGGGACAGAAAACATTCAGTACTTC; CDR3 protein: CASSYEGTENIQYF
clone size: .; D gene: .; V gene: TRBV18; J gene: TRBJ1-1; CDR3 DNA: TGTGCCAGCTCACCCGTACTGGGACAGAACACTGAAGCTTTCTTT; CDR3 protein: CASSPVLGQNTEAFF
clone size: many; D gene: .; V gene: TRBV7-2; J gene: TRBJ1-2; CDR3 DNA: TGTGCCAGCAGCTTAGGGCCCTATGGCTACACCTTC; CDR3 protein: CASSLGPYGYTF
clone size: many; D gene: .; V gene: TRBV10-3; J gene: TRBJ2-1; CDR3 DNA: TGTGCCATCAGCGGGCAGGGGAATGAGCAGTTCTTC; CDR3 protein: CAISGQGNEQFF
clone size: .; D gene: .; V gene: TRBV28; J gene: TRBJ1-5; CDR3 DNA: TGTGCCAGCACAACTATTTTGTCGGGACAGCCCCAGCATTTT; CDR3 protein: CASTTILSGQPQHF
clone size: few; D gene: .; V gene: TRBV6-4; J gene: TRBJ2-3; CDR3 DNA: TGTGCCAGCAGTGACTCGACAGGTAGCACAGATACGCAGTATTTT; CDR3 protein: CASSDSTGSTDTQYF
clone size: .; D gene: .; V gene: TRBV5-5; J gene: TRBJ2-3; CDR3 DNA: TGTGCCAGCAGCTACAGGGATACCACAGATACGCAGTATTTT; CDR3 protein: CASSYRDTTDTQYF
clone size: .; D gene: .; V gene: TRBV5-1; J gene: TRBJ2-3; CDR3 DNA: TGCGCCAGCAGCTCCCTCTCTGGCCGCACAGATACGCAGTATTTT; CDR3 protein: CASSSLSGRTDTQYF
clone size: few; D gene: .; V gene: TRBV7-9; J gene: TRBJ2-4; CDR3 DNA: TGTGCCAGCAGCCTTCCCGCGGAGAGACTAGCCAAAAACATTCAGTACTTC; CDR3 protein: CASSLPAERLAKNIQYF
clone size: few; D gene: TRBD1; V gene: TRBV5-1; J gene: TRBJ1-2; CDR3 DNA: TGCGCCAGCAGTGATGGACAGGGCGGAGATGGCTACACCTTC; CDR3 protein: CASSDGQGGDGYTF
clone size: few; D gene: .; V gene: TRBV9; J gene: TRBJ1-3; CDR3 DNA: TGTGCCAGCAGCGAGGGGGGGAGATACTCTGGAAACACCATATATTTT; CDR3 protein: CASSEGGRYSGNTIYF
clone size: many; D gene: .; V gene: TRBV11-3; J gene: TRBJ2-1; CDR3 DNA: TGTGCCAGCAGCTTGGGGGGCGTTACTGATGAGCAGTTCTTC; CDR3 protein: CASSLGGVTDEQFF
clone size: .; D gene: .; V gene: TRBV7-2; J gene: TRBJ2-2; CDR3 DNA: TGTGCCAGCACCCACGGTTCCCCCACCGGGGAGCTGTTTTTT; CDR3 protein: CASTHGSPTGELFF
clone size: few; D gene: TRBD2; V gene: TRBV4-2; J gene: TRBJ2-3; CDR3 DNA: TGTGCCAGTAGCGGGGATGGTGACACAGATACGCAGTATTTT; CDR3 protein: CASSGDGDTDTQYF
clone size: many; D gene: TRBD1; V gene: TRBV3-1; J gene: TRBJ2-7; CDR3 DNA: TGTGCCAGCAGCCAAGAGGGACAGATCTACGAGCAGTACTTC; CDR3 protein: CASSQEGQIYEQYF
clone size: few; D gene: TRBD2; V gene: TRBV7-9; J gene: TRBJ2-1; CDR3 DNA: TGTGCCAGCCTGGGACTAGCGGGGGAGAATGAGCAGTTCTTC; CDR3 protein: CASLGLAGENEQFF
clone size: .; D gene: .; V gene: TRBV4-2; J gene: TRBJ2-3; CDR3 DNA: TGTGCCAGCAGCCAAGATCGGATAAGCACAGATACGCAGTATTTT; CDR3 protein: CASSQDRISTDTQYF
clone size: .; D gene: .; V gene: TRBV27; J gene: TRBJ2-7; CDR3 DNA: TGTGCCAGCAGTTTAGGGGAGAACCCCTACGAGCAGTACTTC; CDR3 protein: CASSLGENPYEQYF
clone size: many; D gene: TRBD1; V gene: TRBV12-3/TRBV12-4; J gene: TRBJ2-7; CDR3 DNA: TGTGCCAGCAGTCCCCCAGGGACAGGGGACACCTACGAGCAGTACTTC; CDR3 protein: CASSPPGTGDTYEQYF
clone size: .; D gene: .; V gene: TRBV7-2; J gene: TRBJ2-5; CDR3 DNA: TGTGCCAGCAGACCCACCCGGGCTGGGGAGACCCAGTACTTC; CDR3 protein: CASRPTRAGETQYF
clone size: many; D gene: .; V gene: TRBV4-2; J gene: TRBJ1-2; CDR3 DNA: TGTGCCAGCAGCCAGGCGGATTTAAACTATGGCTACACCTTC; CDR3 protein: CASSQADLNYGYTF
clone size: .; D gene: TRBD2; V gene: TRBV7-9; J gene: TRBJ2-3; CDR3 DNA: TGTGCCAGCAGCCTCCGGAGCCTAGCGGTGCTCACAGATACGCAGTATTTT; CDR3 protein: CASSLRSLAVLTDTQYF
clone size: many; D gene: .; V gene: TRBV29-1; J gene: TRBJ2-3; CDR3 DNA: TGCAGCGTTTCCCCCTGGTGGGCGGCCCAGGACCCCGGCACAGATACGCAGTATTTT; CDR3 protein: CSVSPWWAAQDPGTDTQYF
clone size: many; D gene: .; V gene: TRBV28; J gene: TRBJ1-5; CDR3 DNA: TGTGCCAGCAGCCCGGGGGGCGGCAGCAATCAGCCCCAGCATTTT; CDR3 protein: CASSPGGGSNQPQHF
clone size: many; D gene: TRBD2; V gene: TRBV29-1; J gene: TRBJ2-5; CDR3 DNA: TGCAGCGTTGAAGTTGGTACGGGGGGGGAGACCCAGTACTTC; CDR3 protein: CSVEVGTGGETQYF
clone size: many; D gene: .; V gene: TRBV28; J gene: TRBJ2-7; CDR3 DNA: TGTGCCAGCAGCCTGACCTACGAGCAGTACTTC; CDR3 protein: CASSLTYEQYF
clone size: .; D gene: TRBD2; V gene: TRBV20-1; J gene: TRBJ2-3; CDR3 DNA: TGCAGTGCCAATTATCCGGGACTAGCGGGGGCAGATACGCAGTATTTT; CDR3 protein: CSANYPGLAGADTQYF
clone size: .; D gene: TRBD1; V gene: TRBV28; J gene: TRBJ2-7; CDR3 DNA: TGTGCCAGCAGTTGGGACAGCAACTACGAGCAGTACTTC; CDR3 protein: CASSWDSNYEQYF
clone size: many; D gene: .; V gene: TRBV14; J gene: TRBJ1-2; CDR3 DNA: TGTGCCAGCAGCCTACCAGGAACAATGGGGGGCTACACCTTC; CDR3 protein: CASSLPGTMGGYTF
clone size: .; D gene: .; V gene: TRBV20-1; J gene: TRBJ1-2; CDR3 DNA: TGCAGTGCTAGAGATGCTGACCGACTTTATGGCTACACCTTC; CDR3 protein: CSARDADRLYGYTF
clone size: many; D gene: TRBD2; V gene: TRBV12-3/TRBV12-4; J gene: TRBJ2-7; CDR3 DNA: TGTGCCAGCAGTTTCCTAGCGGGGGGGACCTACGAGCAGTACTTC; CDR3 protein: CASSFLAGGTYEQYF
clone size: .; D gene: .; V gene: TRBV27; J gene: TRBJ1-2; CDR3 DNA: TGTGCCAGCAGACCTACCAACTATGGCTACACCTTC; CDR3 protein: CASRPTNYGYTF
clone size: few; D gene: .; V gene: TRBV12-3/TRBV12-4; J gene: TRBJ2-1; CDR3 DNA: TGTGCCAGCAGGGGGGGACAACAAAGGGAGTCCTTCTTC; CDR3 protein: CASRGGQQRESFF
clone size: .; D gene: .; V gene: TRBV6-1; J gene: TRBJ1-1; CDR3 DNA: TGTGCCAGCAGTGAAGAGGGGGAAATGAACACTGAAGCTTTCTTT; CDR3 protein: CASSEEGEMNTEAFF